Listed below are T cell receptor beta chains from one sample, sequenced in a study of CD8 T cells in ankylosing spondylitis. TCRdb recomputed calls from the 5' RACE reads with MiXCR, one row per CDR3 protein. The sample holds around 490,000 distinct CDR3 sequences; 5.3% are singletons and the top ten take around 3.6%. The source material was blood, either unsorted or a sorted T cell fraction (not recorded which). The receptors were sampled from a male donor with ankylosing spondylitis. The CDR3 runs from the conserved cysteine through the conserved F or W. The D gene is left open where the match is weak. The size of a clone is reported for some rows only, either as once, few or many, or as a class for expanded clones.

clone_size: many
d_call: .
j_call: TRBJ2-3
v_call: TRBV7-9
cdr3_nt: TGTGCCAGCAGCCGTTCGGGTCTACTAGCAAGCACAGATACGCAGTATTTT
cdr3_aa: CASSRSGLLASTDTQYF

clone_size: many
d_call: .
j_call: TRBJ1-4
v_call: TRBV29-1
cdr3_nt: TGCAGCGGTCAACAGGGAACTAATGAAAAACTGTTTTTT
cdr3_aa: CSGQQGTNEKLFF

clone_size: many
d_call: TRBD1
j_call: TRBJ2-7
v_call: TRBV7-8
cdr3_nt: TGTGCCAGCAGCTCGCGCAAGGGACAGGGGGTTTTCGAGCAGTACTTC
cdr3_aa: CASSSRKGQGVFEQYF

clone_size: few
d_call: .
j_call: TRBJ2-3
v_call: TRBV5-5
cdr3_nt: TGTGCCAGCAGCTCTCCGGCAGGGAACCCCACAGATACGCAGTATTTT
cdr3_aa: CASSSPAGNPTDTQYF

clone_size: many
d_call: TRBD1
j_call: TRBJ1-2
v_call: TRBV7-9
cdr3_nt: TGTGCCAGCAGCCCTTGGGGACAGCCTAACTATGGCTACACCTTC
cdr3_aa: CASSPWGQPNYGYTF

clone_size: many
d_call: .
j_call: TRBJ1-5
v_call: TRBV7-2
cdr3_nt: TGTGCCAGCAGCTTAAGGCGGGCAGGGTATAGCAATCAGCCCCAGCATTTT
cdr3_aa: CASSLRRAGYSNQPQHF

clone_size: .
d_call: .
j_call: TRBJ2-7
v_call: TRBV20-1
cdr3_nt: TGCAGTGCTAGAGAGAATGAGGGAGTATACGAGCAGTACTTC
cdr3_aa: CSARENEGVYEQYF

clone_size: many
d_call: .
j_call: TRBJ1-2
v_call: TRBV6-1
cdr3_nt: TGTGCCAGCAGTGAAGTCATGGAAGCTAACTATGGCTACACCTTC
cdr3_aa: CASSEVMEANYGYTF

clone_size: few
d_call: .
j_call: TRBJ2-5
v_call: TRBV15
cdr3_nt: TGTGCCACCAGCAGAGAGGGGGGGCTGGAGACCCAGTACTTC
cdr3_aa: CATSREGGLETQYF

clone_size: many
d_call: .
j_call: TRBJ1-5
v_call: TRBV12-3/TRBV12-4
cdr3_nt: TGTGCCAGCAGTTTTCGGGGGGAAGGCAATCAGCCCCAGCATTTT
cdr3_aa: CASSFRGEGNQPQHF

clone_size: .
d_call: .
j_call: TRBJ2-3
v_call: TRBV5-1
cdr3_nt: TGCGCCAGCAGCTTGGCCGCGGGTAGCACAGATACGCAGTATTTT
cdr3_aa: CASSLAAGSTDTQYF

clone_size: many
d_call: .
j_call: TRBJ2-5
v_call: TRBV20-1
cdr3_nt: TGCAGTGCCGCAAAGGAACAAGAGACCCAGTACTTC
cdr3_aa: CSAAKEQETQYF

clone_size: many
d_call: .
j_call: TRBJ1-5
v_call: TRBV24-1
cdr3_nt: TGTGCCACCAGTGACGAGAGCAATCAGCCCCAGCATTTT
cdr3_aa: CATSDESNQPQHF

clone_size: many
d_call: .
j_call: TRBJ1-2
v_call: TRBV7-9
cdr3_nt: TGTGCCAGCAGCCCGGAAGGGATTTATGGCTACACCTTC
cdr3_aa: CASSPEGIYGYTF

clone_size: many
d_call: .
j_call: TRBJ1-4
v_call: TRBV2
cdr3_nt: TGTGCCAGCAGTGATGGAACAACTAATGAAAAACTGTTTTTT
cdr3_aa: CASSDGTTNEKLFF

clone_size: many
d_call: .
j_call: TRBJ2-3
v_call: TRBV5-1
cdr3_nt: TGCGCCAGCAGCTTGGGGACAGCGGGTACGCAGTATTTT
cdr3_aa: CASSLGTAGTQYF

clone_size: few
d_call: TRBD2
j_call: TRBJ2-3
v_call: TRBV29-1
cdr3_nt: TGCAGCGTCCTAGCGGGAGTAAGCACAGATACGCAGTATTTT
cdr3_aa: CSVLAGVSTDTQYF

clone_size: .
d_call: .
j_call: TRBJ2-2
v_call: TRBV5-1
cdr3_nt: TGCGCCAGCAGTGAAGCTATGAACACCGGGGAGCTGTTTTTT
cdr3_aa: CASSEAMNTGELFF

clone_size: many
d_call: .
j_call: TRBJ2-2
v_call: TRBV29-1
cdr3_nt: TGCAGCGCCGGGTTAGGCGGGGAGCTGTTTTTT
cdr3_aa: CSAGLGGELFF

clone_size: .
d_call: .
j_call: TRBJ2-3
v_call: TRBV6-2/TRBV6-3
cdr3_nt: TGTGCCAGCAGTAATCCAGCGGTCACAGATACGCAGTATTTT
cdr3_aa: CASSNPAVTDTQYF

clone_size: many
d_call: .
j_call: TRBJ1-2
v_call: TRBV29-1
cdr3_nt: TGCAGCGTTGAAGACAGAACCTCCTATGGCTACACCTTC
cdr3_aa: CSVEDRTSYGYTF

clone_size: .
d_call: .
j_call: TRBJ2-7
v_call: TRBV28
cdr3_nt: TGTGCCAGCAGTTTAAACCGACGGGGGTACGAGCAGTACTTC
cdr3_aa: CASSLNRRGYEQYF

clone_size: many
d_call: TRBD2
j_call: TRBJ2-7
v_call: TRBV4-3
cdr3_nt: TGCGCCAGCAGCCAAGGCCCAGGACCTTCTAGCGGGAGGCGGGACGAGCAGTACTTC
cdr3_aa: CASSQGPGPSSGRRDEQYF

clone_size: once
d_call: .
j_call: TRBJ1-5
v_call: TRBV7-9
cdr3_nt: TGTGCCAGCAGCTTAGTAGGTTCCAATCGGCCCCAGCATTTT
cdr3_aa: CASSLVGSNRPQHF

clone_size: .
d_call: .
j_call: TRBJ2-1
v_call: TRBV6-1
cdr3_nt: TGTGCCAGCACTCGTAGCGTAAACTACAATGAGCAGTTCTTC
cdr3_aa: CASTRSVNYNEQFF

clone_size: many
d_call: .
j_call: TRBJ1-1
v_call: TRBV5-1
cdr3_nt: TGCGCCAGCAGCCAAAACCGGGGGAACCCTAACACTGAAGCTTTCTTT
cdr3_aa: CASSQNRGNPNTEAFF

clone_size: many
d_call: TRBD2
j_call: TRBJ2-7
v_call: TRBV5-1
cdr3_nt: TGCGCCAGCAGCTTGACCGGGACTAGCGGATACGAGCAGTACTTC
cdr3_aa: CASSLTGTSGYEQYF

clone_size: many
d_call: .
j_call: TRBJ2-2
v_call: TRBV20-1
cdr3_nt: TGCAGTGCTAGACGAGCGGCAGGCACCGGGGAGCTGTTTTTT
cdr3_aa: CSARRAAGTGELFF

clone_size: many
d_call: .
j_call: TRBJ2-2
v_call: TRBV7-2
cdr3_nt: TGTGCCAGCAGCTTAGTTTGGCAGGGAAACGGGGAGCTGTTTTTT
cdr3_aa: CASSLVWQGNGELFF

clone_size: many
d_call: .
j_call: TRBJ2-3
v_call: TRBV5-1
cdr3_nt: TGCGCCAGCAGCTTGGTGTCAGCTAGCACAGATACGCAGTATTTT
cdr3_aa: CASSLVSASTDTQYF

clone_size: many
d_call: .
j_call: TRBJ2-4
v_call: TRBV7-9
cdr3_nt: TGTGCCAGCAGCTTAGAAAGGACGGGGAACATTCAGTACTTC
cdr3_aa: CASSLERTGNIQYF

clone_size: many
d_call: TRBD1
j_call: TRBJ1-2
v_call: TRBV7-2
cdr3_nt: TGTGCCAGCAGCTTACCGGACAGGACCTATGGCTACACCTTC
cdr3_aa: CASSLPDRTYGYTF

clone_size: few
d_call: .
j_call: TRBJ2-2
v_call: TRBV6-5
cdr3_nt: TGTGCCAGCAGCTACGACCTCCGTGTGGAAAACACCGGGGAGCTGTTTTTT
cdr3_aa: CASSYDLRVENTGELFF

clone_size: many
d_call: .
j_call: TRBJ1-2
v_call: TRBV12-3/TRBV12-4
cdr3_nt: TGTGCCAGCAGTTCGGGAGTAGCTAACTATGGCTACACCTTC
cdr3_aa: CASSSGVANYGYTF

clone_size: many
d_call: TRBD1
j_call: TRBJ1-2
v_call: TRBV28
cdr3_nt: TGTGCCAGCAGTTTGTACCGGACAGGTGTTGGCTACACCTTC
cdr3_aa: CASSLYRTGVGYTF

clone_size: many
d_call: TRBD1
j_call: TRBJ2-3
v_call: TRBV29-1
cdr3_nt: TGCAGCCACGGGACAGGGAGAACAGATACGCAGTATTTT
cdr3_aa: CSHGTGRTDTQYF

clone_size: .
d_call: .
j_call: TRBJ2-3
v_call: TRBV20-1
cdr3_nt: TGCAGTGGCTTGAGGGGTACTAGCCCGGCAGATACGCAGTATTTT
cdr3_aa: CSGLRGTSPADTQYF

clone_size: few
d_call: TRBD1
j_call: TRBJ1-6
v_call: TRBV5-1
cdr3_nt: TGCGCCAGCAGGCAAGGGACAGGGGTATATTCACCCCTCCACTTT
cdr3_aa: CASRQGTGVYSPLHF

clone_size: many
d_call: TRBD2
j_call: TRBJ2-3
v_call: TRBV7-9
cdr3_nt: TGTGCCAGCAGCTTAGTAGCGGGGGGAACCACAGATACGCAGTATTTT
cdr3_aa: CASSLVAGGTTDTQYF

clone_size: many
d_call: TRBD2
j_call: TRBJ2-1
v_call: TRBV6-4
cdr3_nt: TGTGCCAGCAGTGACGGCGGGGGAACTTACAATGAGCAGTTCTTC
cdr3_aa: CASSDGGGTYNEQFF

clone_size: many
d_call: .
j_call: TRBJ2-5
v_call: TRBV6-6
cdr3_nt: TGTGCCAGCAGTCACGGGGTAGGGACCCAGTACTTC
cdr3_aa: CASSHGVGTQYF

clone_size: .
d_call: .
j_call: TRBJ2-1
v_call: TRBV7-2
cdr3_nt: TGTGCCAGCAGCTTCTTCACTCAGGCCTACAATGAGCAGTTCTTC
cdr3_aa: CASSFFTQAYNEQFF